This T cell receptor (beta chain) was documented in a study of breast tumors, draining lymph nodes, adjacent tissues. TCRdb used MiXCR to reprocess the multiplex PCR reads, holding one entry per CDR3 protein. Of over 70,000 distinct CDR3 sequences detected, around 30% appear once; the ten largest clones hold around 8.1%. The CDR3 has 16 residues. V was pared by 5 bases and J by 4 bases, with 20 bases between. Germline V gives CDR1 LNHDA, CDR2 SQIVND (reference sequence). The table lists this clonotype with many counts. Samples came from axillary lymph nodes draining the breast cancer. The sequencing sample was made of axillary lymph node tissue. The chain uses TRBV19 and TRBJ2-5; TRBD1 is a possible D gene (6 bases). This TCR was recovered from a female donor with breast cancer. Some clones in this sample may be carry-over from other donors' samples. In nucleotides, the CDR3 is TGTGCCAGTAGTTTCGGACAGCGGTCGAGTCTAGAGACCCAGTACTTC. Residues: CASSFGQRSSLETQYF.